This TCR beta chain was identified during a study of shared clonotypes between healthy human individuals (dated by TCRdb to the early 2020s). Notes on the research overall: The cohort comprised a couple of women and a few men aged 18 to 49 years. To increase sequencing depth and limit assay-specific biases, different laboratories used diverse techniques to prepare libraries and sequence TCR repertoires. To estimate repertoire size and how much clonotype sharing occurs between individuals, the study deeply sequenced the blood TCR repertoires of 4 to 6 healthy adults. Per donor, three plates each were used for CD4 naive and CD4 memory, two for CD8 naive, and one for CD8 memory. Each donor's leukapheresis produced roughly between roughly 0.9 and 9 billion PBMCs.

Sequences SGHRS (CDR1) and YFSETQ (CDR2) are obtained from the germline V gene. The CDR3 holds 14 amino acids from the cysteine to the phenylalanine. Of the read, only the CDR3 DNA is kept; its 42 bases are in frame from base 1. Between the V and J ends, shortened by 6 bases and 0 bases respectively, the junction contains 12 bases. Using the deep immunoSEQ assay, multiplex PCR amplified TCR CDR3 regions from genomic DNA. For each cell subset, the extracted genomic DNA was distributed evenly across all wells of several immunoSEQ 96-well plates, and each plate served as one replicate. For sorted subsets, approximately 210 ng genomic DNA, equal to 30,000 or so T cell genomes, was loaded into each replicate PCR. Purified libraries were measured with a Qubit 3.0 fluorometer, size-checked on a Bioanalyzer 2100, and measured again with the KAPA Library Quantification kit. A separate single-read 150-cycle Illumina NextSeq 550 flow cell was used to sequence each immunoSEQ 96-well plate. The original methods were these. Because the immunoSEQ output included only junctional sequences and no quality scores, the filtering could not be the same as the filtering used for full-length reads. Sequences were annotated with PyIR, a Python wrapper for IgBLAST v1.9, using IMGT germline references to assign V/J genes and CDR3. Reads with weak V/J assignments (E-value above 1e-6), missing CDR3, stop codons, out-of-frame junctions, or ambiguous translated residues were removed. A V3J clonotype was defined by an identical inferred V gene, J gene, and CDR3 amino acid sequence. Percentage overlap between repertoires was calculated by dividing the number of shared unique clonotypes by the size of the smaller repertoire. Richness of each repertoire was evaluated using RTK rarefaction, the Chao1 estimator, and Recon v2.1 estimates of unobserved clonotypes. OLGA was used to compute generation probabilities for all TCRbeta clonotypes that the gDNA method yielded from several donors. The immuneACCESS repertoire file appears here via TCRdb, limited to in-frame rearrangements. These files lack a portion of the clones; in checked studies, under half of the deficit traces to unresolved V genes, and the cause of the others is not known. From that table come the V and J calls and clone size; the DNA was used to work out D and trimming. A total of approximately 2.4 million clones appear in this sample, around 95% of them only once. The leading ten clones occupy more than 0.1% of the sample.

General findings and caveats noted by the study authors: Pairwise subsampling led to the expectation that sequencing depth would affect the degree of clonotype sharing among donors. About 5% of naive CD4, around 3.5% of naive CD8, 2% to 2.5% of memory CD4, and 0.4% of memory CD8 clonotypes were shared across a few donors. Naive subsets generally had larger estimated clonotype richness than memory subsets did. Sampling was limited to blood, and TCR repertoires in tissue likely differ from TCR repertoires in blood. Incomplete sequencing was indicated by rarefaction of sorted-subset datasets, despite the large sequencing depth. Clonotypes shared by all four sorted-subset donors showed higher generation probabilities than non-shared clonotypes. The genetic and exposure-history diversity represented was limited by the small number of donors.

About this clone: Its cognate antigen has yet to be identified. No base qualities exist here, and no much larger clone lies one base off it.

Healthy HIV-negative adults with no recently reported acute infections or vaccinations were included as donors. Every donor was a Caucasian adult living in Nashville, Tennessee, USA. Magnetic negative selection was used to enrich CD4+ T cells, after which naive cells were positively selected on CD45RA and the negative fraction became the memory subset. Blood was obtained by leukapheresis, after which PBMCs were separated by Ficoll-Histopaque density gradient centrifugation and cryopreserved in liquid nitrogen vapor phase. Analytical flow cytometry was used to check the purity and quantity of each magnetically sorted T cell population. From each sorted fraction, genomic DNA was isolated and quantified by UV absorbance on a Nanodrop 2000c.

The sequence was collected from a man between 18 and 29 years old in good health. Recombination joined TRBV5-1 with TRBJ1-1, with the D gene not clear enough to name. Input material: naive CD4+ T cells sorted from blood. The cell subset or site label on this specimen signifies: CD45RA+ positively selected. The nucleotide sequence is given as TGCGCCAGCACCCCAGGTGGCTTGAACACTGAAGCTTTCTTT. The encoded protein is CASTPGGLNTEAFF.